Presented here are 32 T cell receptor beta chains from one specimen sequenced in a study of blood T cell repertoires in COVID-19. The data were produced by immunoSEQ multiplex PCR, yet TCRdb's version contains in-frame clones alone and is incomplete. This sample has around 170,000 clones; 88% occur once, and the top ten carry roughly 25%. The sequenced sample consisted of peripheral blood. These receptors all come from a man between 60 and 75 years old with acute or convalescent COVID-19.

The table lists this clone with a count of one. The CDR3 sequence: CASSSMVELFF. CDR3 DNA sequence: TGTGCCAGCAGCTCAATGGTAGAACTGTTTTTT. The V call is TRBV14, the J call TRBJ1-4, with D uncertain. The CDR3 has 11 residues. Trimming took 5 bases from V and 12 from J, leaving 10 bases between them. From germline, CDR1 is SGHDN and CDR2 FVKESK.

The chain has TRBV5-1 and TRBJ1-6; D is possibly TRBD1 (6 bases). The V end lost 4 bases, the J end lost 6 bases, and 14 bases lay between the germline ends. Germline-derived CDR1 and CDR2 are SGHRS and YFSETQ. This CDR3 has 15 residues. In DNA, the CDR3 is TGCGCCAGCAGCCAAAGGACAGACCTTAATTCACCCCTCCACTTT. This sequence encodes CASSQRTDLNSPLHF.

V and J are TRBV5-4 and TRBJ2-1; D possibly corresponds to TRBD1 (5 bases). The ends were cut back, 4 bases at V and 3 bases at J, with 17 bases in the middle. Germline loops: CDR1 SGHNT, CDR2 YYREEE (reference sequence). The CDR3 is 16 amino acids. The chain's CDR3 is CASSGTQGFGYNEQFF. In DNA, the CDR3 is TGTGCCAGCAGCGGAACCCAGGGTTTCGGCTACAATGAGCAGTTCTTC.

The chain combines TRBV5-1 with TRBJ1-3; 7 bases fit TRBD1. CDR1 and CDR2 from the germline V gene are SGHRS and YFSETQ. This CDR3 contains 14 residues. J gave up 4 bases and V 4 bases, and 5 bases lay outside the gene matches. The CDR3 nucleotides are TGCGCCAGCAGCGCGACAGGGAGGGGAAACACCATATATTTT. It encodes CASSATGRGNTIYF.

V and J are TRBV6-5 and TRBJ1-6; 11 nucleotides agree with TRBD1. With V trimmed by 4 bases and J by 6 bases, 5 bases remained unmatched. The CDR3 covers 16 residues. Per germline, CDR1 MNHEY and CDR2 SVGAGI. CDR3: CASSSRGTGGNSPLHF. CDR3 nucleotides: TGTGCCAGCAGTTCCCGGGGGACAGGGGGTAATTCACCCCTCCACTTT.

The rearrangement joins TRBV3-1 (or the pseudogene TRBV3-2) to TRBJ2-3; the D gene is possibly TRBD1 (6 bases). V dropped 0 bases and J dropped 0 bases, with 16 bases sitting between them. The CDR3 consists of 18 residues. The germline V gene has CDR1 LGHDT and CDR2 YNNKEL (reference sequence). CDR3 protein: CASSQDLRTVSSTDTQYF. CDR3 bases: TGTGCCAGCAGCCAAGATTTAAGGACAGTATCTAGCACAGATACGCAGTATTTT.

The chain recombines TRBV10-3 with TRBJ1-4; D is unresolved. The CDR3 has 14 amino acids. With 3 bases removed from V and 3 bases from J, the gap between germline ends came to 8 bases. Germline V gene sequence: CDR1 ENHRY, CDR2 SYGVKD. The CDR3 DNA reads TGTGCCATCAGTGACTCGAGGGCTAATGAAAAACTGTTTTTT. Its protein product is CAISDSRANEKLFF.

This chain links TRBV7-9 with TRBJ1-2, with D possibly being TRBD1 (6 bases). The CDR3 totals 12 residues. Trimming took 7 bases from V and 2 from J, leaving 8 bases between them. CDR1 and CDR2 (germline): SEHNR, FQNEAQ (reference sequence). CDR3 bases: TGTGCCAGCACCACAGGGAACTATGGCTACACCTTC. This sequence encodes CASTTGNYGYTF.

The chain employs TRBV6-5 and TRBJ1-4; no definite D call. Germline assignment: CDR1 MNHEY and CDR2 SVGAGI. This CDR3 region has 16 residues. Trimming removed 0 bases at V and 7 bases at J, with 15 bases between. The CDR3 nucleotides are TGTGCCAGCAGTTACTCCTCGGGCGCCGGGAGTGAAAAACTGTTTTTT. Translated: CASSYSSGAGSEKLFF.

This clone was recorded once. CDR3 loop: CAWSMMGQPYEQYF. CDR3 sequence (DNA): TGTGCCTGGAGTATGATGGGACAGCCCTACGAGCAGTACTTC. The chain is built from TRBV30 and TRBJ2-7; 7 bases match TRBD1. Germline lookup yields CDR1 GTSNPN and CDR2 SVGIG (reference sequence). Losses at the gene ends were 2 bases for V and 2 bases for J; bases not matched to a gene: 6. The CDR3 is made up of 14 amino acids.

The chain has TRBV6-5 and TRBJ1-5, with D perhaps TRBD1 (5 bases). The length of the CDR3 is 14 residues. V lost 4 bases to trimming and J lost 6 bases, with 13 bases between them. Per germline, CDR1 MNHEY and CDR2 SVGAGI. In DNA form, the CDR3 reads TGTGCCAGCAGTTTGGGAGGAAGGGGTCAGCCCCAGCATTTT. Translating it yields CASSLGGRGQPQHF.

The chain has TRBV7-2 and TRBJ1-6; maybe TRBD1 (6 bases). The CDR3 runs 19 residues. V was shortened by 6 bases and J by 5 bases, with 26 bases between the two germline ends. In germline, CDR1 is SGHTA, CDR2 FQGNSA. The CDR3 nucleotides are TGTGCCAGCAGTCGCCTGGCCCACAGGGATATCCTAAATAATTCACCCCTCCACTTT. The encoded protein is CASSRLAHRDILNNSPLHF.

Of note for this clone: An end of the junction does not agree with germline; a read error may underlie this. The rearrangement links TRBV6-1 to TRBJ1-5, with 12 positions matching TRBD1. The germline CDR1 and CDR2 sequences are MNHNS and SASEGT. There are 15 residues in the CDR3. For the CDR3, the DNA is TGTGCCAGCAGTGCCGGGACAGGGGGCAAACAGCCCCAGCATTTT. It codes for CASSAGTGGKQPQHF.

The chain recombines TRBV10-3 with TRBJ1-1; D not certain. The CDR3 extends over 11 amino acids. The V gene's germline CDR1 is ENHRY and CDR2 SYGVKD. V lost 9 bases and J 4 bases, leaving 9 bases between the germline ends. CDR3 DNA: TGTGCCATTAGACGGGGCACTGAAGCTTTCTTT. Protein product: CAIRRGTEAFF.

This rearrangement joins TRBV5-6 to TRBJ1-2; the D gene is possibly TRBD1 (5 bases). V was cut by 3 bases and J by 2 bases, with 11 bases left in between. Germline lookup yields CDR1 SGHDT and CDR2 YYEEEE. This CDR3 is built from 14 residues. In nucleotides, the CDR3 is TGTGCCAGCAGCTCCTCGGCAGGGAACTATGGCTACACCTTC. It is translated as CASSSSAGNYGYTF.

There are a few counts of this clone. The chain links TRBV23-1 to TRBJ2-5; TRBD2 is a possible D gene (6 bases). TRBV23-1 is recorded as an ORF, its role being uncertain. Trimming took off 0 bases at V and 2 bases at J, with 13 bases between the two ends. The CDR3 length is 16 residues. CDR3 nucleotide sequence: TGCGCCAGCAGTCAATCGTGCCCAGGGAGGCAAGAGACCCAGTACTTC. It codes for CASSQSCPGRQETQYF.

This clone was detected once. This chain connects TRBV15 to TRBJ1-2; 7 bases fit TRBD1. From germline, CDR1 is LNHNV and CDR2 YYDKDF (reference sequence). The CDR3 contains 14 residues. V was clipped by 6 bases and J by 4 bases; unmatched bases: 8. The CDR3 here is CATRVTGDGYGYTF. The CDR3 nucleotides are TGTGCCACCAGGGTAACAGGGGACGGCTATGGCTACACCTTC. The whole variable domain, remainder taken from reference TRBV15 and TRBJ1-2, is DAMVIQNPRYQVTQFGKPVTLSCSQTLNHNVMYWYQQKSSQAPKLLFHYYDKDFNNEADTPDNFQSRRPNTSFCFLDIRSPGLGDTAMYLCATRVTGDGYGYTFGSGTRLTVV.

The V call is TRBV7-8, the J call TRBJ2-1; 12 nucleotides line up with TRBD2. CDR1 is SGHVS, CDR2 FQNEAQ, per germline. V shed 6 bases, J shed 7 bases, and the junction held 10 bases outside the gene matches. This CDR3 has 16 residues. The CDR3 region has the DNA TGTGCCAGCAGTGGATTTACTAGCGGGAGGCCGAATGAGCAGTTCTTC. Amino acids: CASSGFTSGRPNEQFF.

The chain combines TRBV5-1 with TRBJ2-5; D unresolved. The germline V gene encodes CDR1 SGHRS and CDR2 YFSETQ. V shed 7 bases and J shed 2 bases, with 6 bases lying between them. CDR3 size: 11 residues. Written as DNA, the CDR3 is TGCGCCAGCGGAGAACAAGAGACCCAGTACTTC. Amino acids: CASGEQETQYF.

This clone was counted a single time. The chain couples TRBV3-1 (or the pseudogene TRBV3-2) to TRBJ2-7, with D maybe TRBD2 (6 bases). The CDR3 sequence is 16 residues long. CDR1 is LGHDT and CDR2 is YNNKEL in the germline V gene (reference sequence). V lost 3 bases and J 2 bases, leaving 17 bases between the germline ends. The CDR3 DNA reads as TGTGCCAGCAGCCATTCCTCGGGCGGACTAACCTACGAGCAGTACTTC. Its protein is CASSHSSGGLTYEQYF.

The rearrangement links TRBV7-3 to TRBJ1-2; 11 nucleotides match TRBD1. Germline V lookup: CDR1 SGHTA, CDR2 FQGTGA. J lost 8 bases, V lost 3 bases, and 2 bases had no gene match. The CDR3 sequence is 13 residues long. The CDR3 nucleotides read TGTGCCAGCAGCTTGGACAGGGGGCGGGGCTACACCTTC. It yields the protein CASSLDRGRGYTF. Variable domain in full (rest from reference TRBV7-3 and TRBJ1-2): GAGVSQTPSNKVTEKGKYVELRCDPISGHTALYWYRQSLGQGPEFLIYFQGTGAADDSGLPNDRFFAVRPEGSVSTLKIQRTERGDSAVYLCASSLDRGRGYTFGSGTRLTVV.

The chain recombines TRBV5-4 with TRBJ1-2, with D hard to call. The CDR3 spans 14 residues. The germline gives CDR1 SGHNT, CDR2 YYREEE (reference sequence). Between the trimmed V and J ends, which lost 2 bases and 4 bases, there was a span of 12 bases. The CDR3 DNA sequence: TGTGCCAGCAGCTTTATGGAGGCTGGCTATGGCTACACCTTC. Translated, it gives CASSFMEAGYGYTF.

The chain joins TRBV24-1 to TRBJ2-5, with D possibly being TRBD2 (8 bases). The CDR3 has 19 residues. V was shortened by 3 bases and J by 4 bases, with 26 bases between the two germline ends. Germline V gene sequence: CDR1 KGHDR, CDR2 SFDVKD. The CDR3 coding sequence is TGTGCCACCAGTGATCCGTATCGGGACAGTTTAAGCGGGGGAGAGACCCAGTACTTC. Protein sequence: CATSDPYRDSLSGGETQYF.

The chain recombines TRBV4-2 with TRBJ2-2; tentative D call: TRBD1 (6 bases). Trimming took off 0 bases at V and 3 bases at J, with 11 bases between the two ends. Germline CDR1 is LGHNA and CDR2 is YNFKEQ. This CDR3 has 16 amino acids. The CDR3 region is CASSQDWGRDTGELFF. The CDR3 bases are TGTGCCAGCAGCCAAGATTGGGGGCGGGACACCGGGGAGCTGTTTTTT.

The chain couples TRBV14 to TRBJ1-1; 7 nucleotides line up with TRBD1. CDR3 length: 15 residues. CDR1 is SGHDN, CDR2 FVKESK, per germline. V lost 4 bases to trimming and J lost 4 bases; unmatched junction nucleotides: 9. Written as DNA, the CDR3 is TGTGCCAGCAGCCGGGTCGCAGGGGGTAGCACTGAAGCTTTCTTT. This encodes CASSRVAGGSTEAFF.

This clone appeared once. V is TRBV5-6 and J is TRBJ1-4; 8 bases agree with TRBD1. Trimming took 5 bases from V and 8 from J; bases not matched to a gene: 11. The CDR3 covers 15 residues. Germline CDR1 reads SGHDT; CDR2 reads YYEEEE. CDR3: CASSSLGQGKEKLFF. The CDR3 DNA is TGTGCCAGCAGTTCATTAGGACAGGGAAAGGAAAAACTGTTTTTT.

CDR3 bases: TGTGCCAGCAGCTTAATGGCAGGGTCGACTGAAGCTTTCTTT. Its protein product is CASSLMAGSTEAFF. The chain recombines TRBV7-3 with TRBJ1-1; tentative D call: TRBD1 (5 bases). The length of the CDR3 is 14 residues. CDR1 and CDR2 from the germline V gene are SGHTA and FQGTGA. The ends were cut back, 1 base at V and 5 bases at J, with 11 bases in the middle. The full variable domain, with the rest looked up from reference TRBV7-3 and TRBJ1-1, is GAGVSQTPSNKVTEKGKYVELRCDPISGHTALYWYRQSLGQGPEFLIYFQGTGAADDSGLPNDRFFAVRPEGSVSTLKIQRTERGDSAVYLCASSLMAGSTEAFFGQGTRLTVV.

The V gene is TRBV6-5, the J gene TRBJ2-7; no clear D. The V and J ends lost 6 bases and 2 bases respectively, with 11 bases between them. The CDR3 is 13 residues long. Germline lookup yields CDR1 MNHEY and CDR2 SVGAGI. The CDR3 nucleotides read TGTGCCAGCAGCCCGGCAGGCACCTACGAGCAGTACGTC. Its translation is CASSPAGTYEQYV.

Here the CDR3 DNA reads TGTGCCACCAGTGACCCGGGACTAGCGGGGAATACGCAGTATTTT. Protein: CATSDPGLAGNTQYF. The chain uses TRBV24-1 and TRBJ2-3; TRBD2 matches 13 bases. The CDR3 is made up of 15 amino acids. CDR1 is KGHDR and CDR2 is SFDVKD in the germline V gene. The junction had 4 bases not matched to a gene; V was cut back by 4 bases and J by 7 bases.

The chain combines TRBV11-3 with TRBJ1-2; TRBD1 agrees at 10 bases. Germline V CDR1 and CDR2: SGHNT, YENEEA. The CDR3 covers 15 residues. Trimming cost V 4 bases and J 4 bases; bases outside gene matches: 6. CDR3 nucleotide sequence: TGTGCCAGCAGCTACGGGACAGGGGATAGCTATGGCTACACCTTC. It is translated as CASSYGTGDSYGYTF.

CDR3 nucleotide sequence: TGCAGCGCCTCAGGACAGTTAAGCACAGATACGCAGTATTTT. This sequence encodes CSASGQLSTDTQYF. V is TRBV29-1 and J is TRBJ2-3; TRBD1 is a possible D gene (6 bases). Germline V gene data show CDR1 as SQVTM and CDR2 as ANQGSEA. The CDR3 length is 14 residues. V was trimmed by 7 bases and J by 0 bases, leaving 14 bases between them.

The chain couples TRBV2 to TRBJ1-2, with D maybe TRBD1 (5 bases). The length of the CDR3 is 13 residues. The germline V gene has CDR1 SNHLY and CDR2 FYNNEI. Trimming pared 6 bases from V and 0 bases from J, leaving 8 bases between. The CDR3 spells CASSDRTNYGYTF. Here the CDR3 DNA reads TGTGCCAGCAGCGACAGAACTAACTATGGCTACACCTTC.